This TCR beta chain comes out of a study of T cells in Graves' hyperthyroidism and ophthalmopathy. From germline, CDR1 is MNHNS and CDR2 SASEGT. CDR3 length equals 16 residues. Trimming shortened V by 3 bases and J by 0 bases, and 11 bases separated the two germline ends. From RNA transcripts, TCR beta CDR3 regions were amplified. A set of HTBI primers served as the primers for a first-round RT-PCR of the TCR CDR3. MiXCR, run by TCRdb on the multiplex PCR reads, gives a single entry per CDR3 protein. The sample consists of roughly 300,000 distinct CDR3 sequences, around a fifth of them appearing once. Patients showing uncontrolled infection, other autoimmune disease, pregnancy or lactation were ineligible. Diagnostic decisions used clinical symptoms, serum thyroxine and TRAb, thyroid ultrasound and orbital computed tomography. Fresh 10 ml peripheral blood yielded PBMCs. A few counts support this clonotype.

Sequencing was performed on blood. The chain has TRBV6-1 and TRBJ2-2, with a tentative D call TRBD2 (6 bases). This TCR came from a woman in her fifties or sixties with Graves' hyperthyroidism. The CDR3 here is CASSDLASANTGELFF. CDR3 in DNA: TGTGCCAGCAGTGATCTAGCGTCCGCGAACACCGGGGAGCTGTTTTTT.